This paragraph reports one T cell receptor (beta chain). The target of this receptor is not known. No much larger clone exists at a distance of one base, and base qualities are not known. This specimen belongs to a study of blood T cell repertoires in COVID-19 (TCRdb year 2020). Background for the entire study: Samples covering the acute and convalescent phases of COVID-19 were provided by collaborators in the United States, Italy and Spain. The prospective study material was composed of cDNA or gDNA derived from T cells, B-cell-depleted T cells, or PBMCs. The dataset comprised deeply sampled blood TCRbeta repertoires from subjects exposed to, actively infected with, or recovered from COVID-19. The repertoires were made available in a free public database intended to serve as a resource for research on the immune response to SARS-CoV-2. Samples were obtained from the ongoing ImmuneRACE study (first 160 participants) and from about 1,300 subjects provided by 6 global collaborators. Sample metadata almost always included a de-identified subject ID, COVID-19 status, age in years and sex. Where available, HLA class I and class II types were obtained from metadata supplied by the sample provider rather than from assay-based typing. The paper's findings and limits, for the study overall: Clinical and demographic metadata were provided uncurated, with the amount varying by source and participant.

The germline ends are 15 bases apart after V is trimmed by 4 bases and J by 6 bases. Per the germline V gene (reference sequence), SGHNT is the CDR1 and YYREEE is the CDR2. The CDR3, from cysteine to phenylalanine, totals 14 residues. This entry keeps only the CDR3 DNA: 42 bases, framed from base 1. TCRbeta CDR3 regions were amplified from genomic DNA by means of the immunoSEQ Assay, a bias-controlled multiplex PCR. The authors' analysis ran thus. The number of nucleated cells in each sample was estimated by amplification of reference gene primers within the assay. To quantify the absolute abundance of each unique TCRbeta CDR3 rearrangement, sequence reads were collapsed and filtered. For each sample, productive Simpson clonality was calculated as the square root of Simpson's diversity index over productive rearrangements. As stored in TCRdb, this immuneACCESS dataset retains in-frame rearrangements with V and J assigned. A fraction of the clones does not appear; measured against another copy, unresolved V genes explain less than half of the discrepancy, and the remainder lacks a known reason. V, J and clone size are those of that table, while D and trimming were read from the DNA. The sample table contains roughly 250,000 clones; only one count was recorded for 84% of them. 8% to 9.5% of the sample is in the top ten clones.

Each collaborating institution followed its own protocols to collect whole blood in K2EDTA tubes. For TCRbeta analysis, collaborators shipped samples as frozen whole blood, isolated PBMCs, or DNA extracted from either of those sample types. Recombination linked TRBV5-4 to TRBJ2-3; TRBD2 is perhaps the D gene, given 6 matching bases. The TCR comes from a human donor in a cohort sampled during active COVID-19. Sequenced sample: peripheral blood. The nucleotide sequence is TGTGCCAGCAGCCCCGCACCGGGGGTGGATACGCAGTATTTT. Its protein product is CASSPAPGVDTQYF.